The T cell receptor (beta chain) described here comes from a study of beta chain features in type 1 diabetes (dated by TCRdb to the late 2010s). With regard to the full study: Mean age, gender distribution, total cell number and subset yield were not different between patients and healthy donors. Regulatory and stem cell-like memory subsets were isolated from only 8 patients and about eight healthy donors, whereas naive and central memory subsets came from all 30 or so donors. A total of 85 million to 140 million sorted cells were examined across all samples, and a strong correlation was observed between cell number per subset and RNA yield. In the study, recently diagnosed type 1 diabetes patients and matched healthy donors were compared on the TCRB repertoires of their sorted circulating CD4+ T cell subsets.

A single peripheral blood draw of around 120 mL on average was collected from each donor into heparinised tubes. Using a panel that included CD45RO, CCR7, CD25, CD127, CD95 and CD27, naive, central memory, regulatory and stem cell-like memory CD4+ T cells were sorted on a BD FACSAria II. A purity above 95% was achieved for all sorted populations. PBMCs were separated immediately by Lymphoprep density gradient centrifugation and were stained directly, without being cultured. So that batch effects would be minimized, each experiment stained and sorted samples in pairs, pairing one healthy donor with one patient. All of the isolated RNA was reverse transcribed with the High Capacity cDNA Reverse Transcription Kit, so expressed TCRB transcripts were sequenced. Deep immunoSEQ sequencing was performed on naive, central memory and regulatory T cell samples, with an average of around 3.5 million total reads per sample. Sorted cells were lysed in RLT buffer and RNA was extracted with DNase-treated RNeasy Micro or Mini kits, depending on cell number. Each cell subset was processed separately to prevent cross-contamination, with patient and healthy donor samples processed together. TCRB sequences were amplified from cDNA with the immunoSEQ multiplex PCR, producing 87-bp fragments spanning the CDR3 region. Sequencing of the amplicons was performed on the Illumina HiSeq platform. The published analysis was carried out like this. PCR bias was corrected computationally using synthetic template baselines, and reads within Hamming distance 2 were collapsed, with unmergeable singletons discarded. Reads were aligned to IMGT to assign V, D and J genes, CDR3 length, and insertions or deletions at six rearrangement sites. Within each subset, clonotype counts were normalized to the number of sorted cells before true diversity and Gini coefficients were calculated with the tcR R package. The overlap coefficient, calculated on TCRB nucleotide sequences, was used to quantify repertoire sharing. Out-of-frame TCRB sequences from naive cells were analyzed to stand in for the pre-selection repertoire. Not all clones reach the TCRdb copy of this immuneACCESS table, which keeps in-frame sequences only. Checked studies attribute under half of the gap to unresolved V genes and leave the rest unexplained. That table supplies the V and J calls and clone size; D and trimming were determined from the DNA. This sample comprises about 900,000 clones, roughly 15% of them detected only once. Jointly, the top ten make up roughly 0.025% of the sample.

The research as a whole found: Only small numbers of individuals were included in the HLA sub-analyses, which left unresolved whether HLA type had any influence on TCRB rearrangement. A moderate but significant shortening of TCRB CDR3 length was observed in type 1 diabetes patients in all four CD4+ subsets. Naive, central memory and regulatory TCRB repertoires appeared more similar among patients than among healthy donors. Sequencing cDNA rather than genomic DNA could over-represent highly expressing activated cells, although activation and CD3 levels did not differ between groups. Patients with type 1 diabetes made fewer insertions and deleted more nucleotides at VDJ recombination sites, implying thymic rearrangement abnormalities. PCR might favor shorter templates, but patient and control samples were amplified and corrected together, so any skew would affect both groups equally.

Regarding this clone: Its antigen is currently not known. Within one base of it there is no much larger clone, and no base qualities were kept.

The TCR sequence derives from a woman under 30 in good health. Input material: naive CD4+ T cells from blood. In the paper's terms, the cell subset or site label means: true naive CD4+ T cells.

In nucleotides, the sequence is TGTGCCACCAGCAGAGAACCGGCGGGAGGGGGTACCGGGGAGCTGTTTTTT. Its amino acids are CATSREPAGGGTGELFF. The chain links TRBV15 with TRBJ2-2; 9 junctional bases match TRBD2. The CDR3 covers 17 residues, taking in both the cysteine and the phenylalanine. Only CDR3 DNA remains: 51 bases, in frame from the first base. In the germline V gene (reference sequence), CDR1 corresponds to LNHNV and CDR2 to YYDKDF. V is trimmed back by 0 bases and J by 5 bases, and the junction contains 7 bases that no gene match accounts for.